The present TCR beta chain was sequenced within a study of somatic mutations in cytotoxic T cells in rheumatoid arthritis (dated by TCRdb to 2016 to 2017). Regarding the study in general: Right after diagnosis and prior to the start of any treatment, approximately 30 ml EDTA of peripheral blood was drawn from patients. Sorted V beta1+ cells also underwent TCRB sequencing, and some V beta antibody-stained T-cell populations were flow-sorted at nearly 100% purity on a FACSAria II or Sony SH800. In newly diagnosed rheumatoid arthritis without treatment, the study examined if expanded CD8+ T-cell clones harbor somatic mutations, relying on TCRB deep sequencing to characterize clonality. TCRB deep sequencing covered 65 patients with rheumatoid arthritis along with 15 to 20 healthy controls. Patients and controls did not essentially differ in median age, which was nearly identical between the groups.

Cut back by 5 bases and 4 bases, the V and J ends lie 15 bases apart. The CDR3, from cysteine to phenylalanine, totals 16 residues. Only the CDR3 part of the read is kept: 48 bases, read in frame from the first base. CDR1 is given as SEHNR and CDR2 as FQNEAQ, both from the germline V gene (reference sequence). Sequencing of TCRB CDR3 was done on genomic DNA with the immunoSEQ assay. In the paper's pipeline: Only a few patient CD8+ clones larger than 1% matched published virus-specific TCRB sequences when compared against them. Only productive TCRB rearrangements were included in the analyses. A clone was defined by a unique TCRB CDR3 sequence, and clonality was computed as a productive clonality index based on Shannon entropy. The template counts of each clone relative to the total templates per sample were used to calculate repertoire overlap between two samples. V-gene usage from TCRB sequencing and V-gene usage measured by flow cytometry were correlated (Spearman r of around 0.6). In its TCRdb copy, this immuneACCESS table keeps in-frame sequences only and misses some clones. Where compared with another copy, unresolved V genes explain less than half of these, and the others have no known cause. D and trimming were read from the DNA, whereas the V and J calls and clone size are those reported in that table. Across this sample there are 13,000 to 15,000 clones, with 82% seen only once. The ten largest account for about 29% of the sample.

This clone is labeled medium-sized (0.01 to 0.1%). Its specific antigen is unknown. Base-call qualities are not available, and no considerably larger clone is one nucleotide away. CD4+ and CD8+ cells were isolated by positive magnetic bead selection on an AutoMACS, and purity was checked by flow cytometry. After a first flow cytometry screen using a TCR V beta antibody panel, clonal expansions were characterized through TCRB deep sequencing of sorted CD8+ fractions. Peripheral blood mononuclear cells were isolated by Ficoll-Paque PLUS density gradient separation. Nucleospin Tissue or Tissue XS kits were used to extract DNA from CD4-enriched, CD8-enriched or PBMC samples, and a Qubit 2.0 fluorometer was used for quantification. The study at large found these results: Viral specificity could not be ruled out by absence from virus-specific databases, and the antigen targets of the expanded CD8+ clones remained unknown. No adjustment for multiple comparisons was made for the slight TRBV07 underrepresentation in patients. Healthy controls showed no age-related increase in CD8+ clonality, whereas patients did (Spearman r=0.49). CD8+ T-cell clonality in rheumatoid arthritis patients was not significantly different from that in age-matched healthy controls. The largest CD8+ clone made up more than 20% of CD8+ cells in about an eighth of the roughly 60 patients, and blood and synovial fluid shared several identical CD8+ TCRB sequences.

The sequenced sample consisted of CD8+ T cells sorted from blood. The sequence joins TRBV7-9 to TRBJ2-6, with the D gene not confidently named. The clonotype was recovered from an adult with rheumatoid arthritis. The CDR3 region reads CASSLMRLAGANVLTF. The DNA is as follows: TGTGCCAGCAGCCTAATGCGGCTGGCCGGGGCCAACGTCCTGACTTTC.